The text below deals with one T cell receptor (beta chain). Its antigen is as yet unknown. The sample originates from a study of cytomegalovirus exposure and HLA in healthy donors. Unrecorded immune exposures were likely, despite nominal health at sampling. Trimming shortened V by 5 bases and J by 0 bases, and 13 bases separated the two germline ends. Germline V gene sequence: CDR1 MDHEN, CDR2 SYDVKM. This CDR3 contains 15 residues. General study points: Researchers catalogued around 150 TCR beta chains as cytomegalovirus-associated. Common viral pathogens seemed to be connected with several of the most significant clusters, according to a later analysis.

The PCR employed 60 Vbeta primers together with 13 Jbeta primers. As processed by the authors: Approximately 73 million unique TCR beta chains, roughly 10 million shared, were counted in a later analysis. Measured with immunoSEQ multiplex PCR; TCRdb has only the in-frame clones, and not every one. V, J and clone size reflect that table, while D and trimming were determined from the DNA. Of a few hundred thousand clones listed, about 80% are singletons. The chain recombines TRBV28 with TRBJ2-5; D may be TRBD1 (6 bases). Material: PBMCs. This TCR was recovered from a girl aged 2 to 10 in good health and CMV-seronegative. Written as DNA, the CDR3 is TGTGCCAGCAGTCGGGACACGTCGTACCAAGAGACCCAGTACTTC. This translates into CASSRDTSYQETQYF.